The T cell receptor (beta chain) described here comes from a study of T cell changes during pregnancy in multiple sclerosis. The assay was immunoSEQ multiplex PCR, and TCRdb's table has in-frame clones only and misses some. This sample carries approximately 100,000 clones, roughly 90% of them seen once, and the ten largest clones take about 3.2%. CDR1 is MGHRA and CDR2 is YSYEKL in the germline V gene. The CDR3 has 11 residues. The V end lost 9 bases, the J end lost 4 bases, and 9 bases lay between the germline ends. The source material was peripheral blood, sampled after pregnancy. The TCR sequence derives from a female donor with multiple sclerosis, enrolled in a pregnancy study. The V gene is TRBV4-1, the J gene TRBJ2-5; the D is unclear. The CDR3 protein is CARITGETQYF. The CDR3 DNA is TGCGCCAGGATTACGGGAGAGACCCAGTACTTC.